Reported below is one T cell receptor beta chain. Its target is not known. Terminally differentiated effector memory CD45RA+ cells were excluded by CCR7 positive selection of CD45RO-negative cells. This entry belongs to a study of shared clonotypes between healthy human individuals. On the study more broadly: In total, the donors were a couple of women and a few men aged 18 to 49. Per donor, three plates held CD4 naive cells, three held CD4 memory, two held CD8 naive and one held CD8 memory.

Trimming shortened V by 10 bases and J by 7 bases, and 10 bases separated the two germline ends. Germline V gene data show CDR1 as MNHEY and CDR2 as SMNVEV (reference sequence). This CDR3 has 10 amino acids. Original handling: ImmunoSEQ sequences covered only the junction and lacked quality scores; filtering therefore differed. Assay used: immunoSEQ multiplex PCR; TCRdb lists only in-frame clones, some missing. From that table come the V and J calls and clone size; the DNA was used to work out D and trimming. The data show almost 700,000 clones, about 91% seen once. Study conclusions and caveats: Among donors, clonotype sharing was expected to be affected by sequencing depth.

This receptor was identified in a man aged 25-40 years in good health. The chain uses TRBV27 and TRBJ1-2; the D is unclear. Sequenced sample: naive CD8+ T cells sorted from blood. CDR3 DNA sequence: TGTGCCACCTATGAGGTTGGCTACACCTTC. Translated: CATYEVGYTF.